This TCR beta chain is from a study of T-cell reconstitution after alpha-beta-depleted transplantation in children. Looked up from germline, CDR1 is DFQATT and CDR2 is SNEGSKA (reference sequence). Trimming removed 0 bases from V and 11 bases from J; junction bases left unmatched: 3. This CDR3 spans 12 amino acids. Unique molecular identifiers were used to barcode this TCRbeta library. TCRdb re-derived calls from the PCR reads in MiXCR, one entry per CDR3 protein. The sample records hundreds of thousands of distinct CDR3 sequences, approximately 32% being singletons. J is TRBJ2-3 and V is TRBV20-1; 9 bases fit TRBD1. The source is a human donor who donated a stem cell graft to a child with aplastic anemia. Sequencing used PBMCs from the stem cell graft donor, obtained from the stem cell graft. CDR3 amino acids: CSAREGTGRQYF. CDR3 DNA sequence: TGCAGTGCTAGAGAAGGGACAGGGAGGCAGTATTTT.